These T cell receptor beta chains were read from a single sample in a study of CD4+ T cells in melanoma. Repertoires were generated with immunoSEQ multiplex PCR, while TCRdb's copy carries only in-frame clones and drops some. The top ten clones hold approximately 12% of a sample with around 16,000 clones, roughly four fifths of them seen once. Sequenced material: cells from a culture (not recorded whether cultured in vitro). These receptors came from a human donor with melanoma. CDR3s include the opening cysteine and the closing phenylalanine or tryptophan. D genes are given only for firm matches. Rows may omit the clone size; those that give it use once, few, many or a size class.

size: .
J: TRBJ1-6
D: .
V: TRBV5-1
DNA: TGCGCCAGCAGCTTGGGCGACCTACCCAATTCACCCCTCCACTTT
CDR3: CASSLGDLPNSPLHF

size: few
J: TRBJ1-5
D: .
V: TRBV7-2
DNA: TGTGCCAGCAGCCCAAAAAGTGGGGGCGGCCAGCCCCAGCATTTT
CDR3: CASSPKSGGGQPQHF

size: .
J: TRBJ1-1
D: .
V: TRBV19
DNA: TGTGCCAGTAGTGAGGGACGGGCGAACACTGAAGCTTTCTTT
CDR3: CASSEGRANTEAFF

size: .
J: TRBJ1-6
D: .
V: TRBV9
DNA: TGTGCCAGCAGCGTAGGTCCAGGGCGCTCCTATAATTCACCCCTCCACTTT
CDR3: CASSVGPGRSYNSPLHF

size: .
J: TRBJ2-7
D: .
V: TRBV7-6
DNA: TGTGCCAGCAGCTTACTTAGCCGAGGCGCCCACGAGCAGTACTTC
CDR3: CASSLLSRGAHEQYF

size: .
J: TRBJ2-1
D: .
V: TRBV12-5
DNA: TGTGCTAGTGGTTTGCCCTGGACGATGGAGCAGTTCTTC
CDR3: CASGLPWTMEQFF

size: few
J: TRBJ1-1
D: TRBD1
V: TRBV6-5
DNA: TGTGCCACCGGGACAGGGGTGGGTATGAACACTGAAGCTTTCTTT
CDR3: CATGTGVGMNTEAFF

size: .
J: TRBJ1-1
D: .
V: TRBV6-5
DNA: TGTGCCAGTAGTCAAACCGCAGGGAAGGCTGAAGCTTTCTTT
CDR3: CASSQTAGKAEAFF

size: .
J: TRBJ1-2
D: .
V: TRBV11-2
DNA: TGTGCCAGCAGCTTATTTATCCGTTTCCCGCACTATGGCTACACCTTC
CDR3: CASSLFIRFPHYGYTF

size: .
J: TRBJ2-3
D: .
V: TRBV29-1
DNA: TGCAGCGTTCATACGAGACTGGCATCTACGCCGCAGTATTTT
CDR3: CSVHTRLASTPQYF

size: .
J: TRBJ1-2
D: TRBD1
V: TRBV5-1
DNA: TGCGCCAGCAGCTTGGGGGGGTTACAGGGGGAGGACGAGGTTGGCTACACCTTC
CDR3: CASSLGGLQGEDEVGYTF

size: once
J: TRBJ2-7
D: TRBD1
V: TRBV6-6
DNA: TGTGCCAGCACCCCTCGACAGGGGGTAAGCGAGCAGTACTTC
CDR3: CASTPRQGVSEQYF

size: .
J: TRBJ1-5
D: .
V: TRBV30
DNA: TGTGCCTGGAGTGTACGTCGGGATCAGCCCCAGCATTTT
CDR3: CAWSVRRDQPQHF

size: .
J: TRBJ1-5
D: .
V: TRBV25-1
DNA: TGTGCCAGCAGTGAATACAGGGTCCGCAATCAGCCCCAGCATTTT
CDR3: CASSEYRVRNQPQHF

size: few
J: TRBJ1-1
D: .
V: TRBV18
DNA: TGTGCCAGCTCACCAAGGGGCGGGGGGGCCACTGAAGCTTTCTTT
CDR3: CASSPRGGGATEAFF

size: .
J: TRBJ2-5
D: .
V: TRBV6-5
DNA: TGTGCCAGCAGTGCTACTAGAACGGAGACCCAGTACTTC
CDR3: CASSATRTETQYF

size: .
J: TRBJ2-7
D: TRBD1
V: TRBV28
DNA: TGTGCCAGCAGTCTCCCCGGGACAGGGTCCTACGAGCAGTACTTC
CDR3: CASSLPGTGSYEQYF

size: .
J: TRBJ2-3
D: .
V: TRBV18
DNA: TGTGCCAGCTCACCACCCCCTAGCGACACAGATACGCAGTATTTT
CDR3: CASSPPPSDTDTQYF

size: .
J: TRBJ2-7
D: .
V: TRBV20-1
DNA: TGCAGTGTAGGGTCCGAGCAGTACTTC
CDR3: CSVGSEQYF

size: .
J: TRBJ2-2
D: .
V: TRBV10-3
DNA: TGTGCCATCAGTTGGTCCGGGGAGCTGTTTTTT
CDR3: CAISWSGELFF

size: once
J: TRBJ2-7
D: .
V: TRBV19
DNA: TGTGCCAGTACATCCCCCCGTCCCCCCTACGAGCAGTACTTC
CDR3: CASTSPRPPYEQYF

size: .
J: TRBJ2-7
D: .
V: TRBV30
DNA: TGTGCCTGGGGCAGGACCTACGAGCAGTACTTC
CDR3: CAWGRTYEQYF

size: .
J: TRBJ1-2
D: .
V: TRBV29-1
DNA: TGCAGCGTTGAAAGTGAGGGGCGTAGGACGAATGGCTACACCTTC
CDR3: CSVESEGRRTNGYTF

size: .
J: TRBJ2-3
D: .
V: TRBV14
DNA: TGTGCCAGCAGCCAAGGTATAGAGTGGGAAGATACGCAGTATTTT
CDR3: CASSQGIEWEDTQYF

size: .
J: TRBJ2-3
D: .
V: TRBV9
DNA: TGTGCCAGCAGCAAAACAGGGAGTGGGGATACGCAGTATTTT
CDR3: CASSKTGSGDTQYF

size: .
J: TRBJ2-3
D: TRBD2
V: TRBV5-1
DNA: TGCGCCAGCAGCCGAGGACTAGCGGGGGTCTTAGATACGCAGTATTTT
CDR3: CASSRGLAGVLDTQYF

size: .
J: TRBJ2-3
D: .
V: TRBV7-9
DNA: TGTGCCAGCAGCCCTTGGTCGACCTCCGGGGCCACAGATACGCAGTATTTT
CDR3: CASSPWSTSGATDTQYF

size: few
J: TRBJ1-1
D: .
V: TRBV7-9
DNA: TGTGCCAGCAGCTTAGTGGAGGGGACGAACACTGAAGCTTTCTTT
CDR3: CASSLVEGTNTEAFF

size: once
J: TRBJ2-1
D: .
V: TRBV6-5
DNA: TGTGCCAGCAGTTACGAGGGGGTCCCTGGGGGGAATGAGCAGTTCTTC
CDR3: CASSYEGVPGGNEQFF

size: once
J: TRBJ2-3
D: .
V: TRBV6-1
DNA: TGTGCCGGCGGGGAGGACACAGATACGCAGTATTTT
CDR3: CAGGEDTDTQYF

size: once
J: TRBJ1-2
D: .
V: TRBV5-6
DNA: TGTGCCAGCAGCCCTACCGGGGAAATGAGGGGCTACACCTTC
CDR3: CASSPTGEMRGYTF

size: .
J: TRBJ1-1
D: .
V: TRBV15
DNA: TGTGCCACCAGCAGAGAGTCATCGGCAGAAGCTTTCTTT
CDR3: CATSRESSAEAFF

size: .
J: TRBJ1-1
D: .
V: TRBV9
DNA: TGTGCCAGCAGCTTAGACACAAGAAACACTGAAGCTTTCTTT
CDR3: CASSLDTRNTEAFF

size: once
J: TRBJ1-2
D: .
V: TRBV30
DNA: TGTGCCTTTGCGACAGCACCCAAAAGATCAAATGGCTACACCTTC
CDR3: CAFATAPKRSNGYTF

size: .
J: TRBJ2-2
D: .
V: TRBV10-2
DNA: TGCGCCAGCGGGTTACATGGTGACACCGGGGAGCTGTTTTTT
CDR3: CASGLHGDTGELFF

size: .
J: TRBJ2-7
D: TRBD1
V: TRBV2
DNA: TGTGCCAGCAGTGCTATGGGACAGGGTATATCCTACGAGCAGTACTTC
CDR3: CASSAMGQGISYEQYF

size: once
J: TRBJ1-2
D: TRBD1
V: TRBV2
DNA: TGTGCCAGCAGTGGGGACAGGAGCTATGGCTACACCTTC
CDR3: CASSGDRSYGYTF

size: .
J: TRBJ1-4
D: .
V: TRBV18
DNA: TGTGCCAGCTCACCGGGAGTTAATGAAAAACTGTTTTTT
CDR3: CASSPGVNEKLFF